These 26 T cell receptor beta chains share one sample of origin, sequenced in a study of T cell responses to AZD1222 COVID-19 vaccine. Here immunoSEQ multiplex PCR was the method, and the copy in TCRdb shows in-frame clones only, minus some. The sample carries some 130,000 clones, about nine tenths recorded once. The sample consisted of peripheral blood, taken 28 days after the second AZD1222 dose. Receptor source: an adult who received the AZD1222 COVID-19 vaccine.

The chain is built from TRBV30 and TRBJ1-3; D not certain. Trimming removed 5 bases from V and 1 base from J, with 9 bases in between. This CDR3 region has 13 residues. Per the germline V gene, CDR1 is GTSNPN and CDR2 is SVGIG (reference sequence). CDR3 loop: CAWEPPSGNTIYF. CDR3 nucleotide sequence: TGTGCCTGGGAACCTCCTTCTGGAAACACCATATATTTT.

This clone was observed once. The gene calls are TRBV24-1 and TRBJ2-1; D is ambiguous. Trimming removed 5 bases at V and 7 bases at J, with 5 bases between. CDR1 and CDR2 (germline): KGHDR, SFDVKD. CDR3 length equals 11 residues. CDR3 in DNA: TGTGCCACCAGTGCGGGTAATGAGCAGTTCTTC. Translated: CATSAGNEQFF.

The chain recombines TRBV30 with TRBJ1-2; tentative D call: TRBD1 (6 bases). Per germline, CDR1 GTSNPN and CDR2 SVGIG (reference sequence). CDR3 length: 12 residues. V was pared by 3 bases and J by 7 bases, with 12 bases between. In nucleotides, the CDR3 is TGTGCCTGGAGCGAAAACAGGGTTGGCTACACCTTC. Protein: CAWSENRVGYTF.

The chain carries TRBV7-9 and TRBJ1-1; 7 bases align to TRBD1. V was clipped by 0 bases and J by 1 base; unmatched bases: 2. The CDR3 spans 15 residues. Germline loops: CDR1 SEHNR, CDR2 FQNEAQ (reference sequence). CDR3 sequence reads: CASSLATGANTEAFF. CDR3 DNA: TGTGCCAGCAGCTTAGCCACAGGGGCGAACACTGAAGCTTTCTTT.

The chain combines TRBV5-1 with TRBJ1-2; TRBD1 matches 7 bases. This CDR3 has 15 residues. Trimming at V came to 4 bases and at J to 5 bases, leaving 11 bases not matched to a gene. Germline V gene lookup returns CDR1 SGHRS and CDR2 YFSETQ. CDR3 amino acids: CASSMESTGRYGYTF. The CDR3 DNA follows: TGCGCCAGCAGCATGGAATCGACAGGGAGATATGGCTACACCTTC.

The chain couples TRBV7-8 to TRBJ1-2; no firm D call. The CDR3 is 11 residues long. Germline V CDR1 and CDR2: SGHVS, FQNEAQ. Trimming removed 5 bases at V and 7 bases at J, with 8 bases between. The chain's CDR3 is CASSQRFGYTF. CDR3 DNA sequence: TGTGCCAGCAGCCAGAGGTTTGGCTACACCTTC.

The CDR3 loop is CASGVALGYNEQFF. The CDR3 DNA follows: TGCGCCAGCGGCGTAGCGCTAGGCTACAATGAGCAGTTCTTC. This chain uses TRBV5-1 with TRBJ2-1, with D possibly being TRBD2 (5 bases). This CDR3 comprises 14 residues. Germline values: CDR1 SGHRS, CDR2 YFSETQ. Trimming took off 7 bases at V and 3 bases at J, with 14 bases between the two ends.

The V gene is TRBV7-3, the J gene TRBJ1-1, with D unclear. In germline, CDR1 is SGHTA, CDR2 FQGTGA. V was clipped by 0 bases and J by 0 bases, with 2 bases between them. This CDR3 has 13 amino acids. CDR3 sequence: CASSLTMNTEAFF. CDR3 coding DNA: TGTGCCAGCAGCTTAACTATGAACACTGAAGCTTTCTTT.

The chain employs TRBV10-3 and TRBJ1-4; 10 bases are a match to TRBD1. Germline loops: CDR1 ENHRY, CDR2 SYGVKD. The CDR3 contains 19 residues. V dropped 2 bases and J dropped 2; count of bases not matched to a gene: 11. The CDR3 reads CAISETSRRQGATNEKLFF. DNA for the CDR3: TGTGCCATCAGTGAGACCAGCCGGAGACAGGGGGCTACTAATGAAAAACTGTTTTTT.

V gene TRBV6-5 combines with J gene TRBJ2-7, with TRBD2 identical over 12 bases. With 6 bases clipped from V and 0 bases from J, the junction kept 3 bases outside the gene matches. CDR3 length: 15 amino acids. Germline loops: CDR1 MNHEY, CDR2 SVGAGI. CDR3 DNA: TGTGCCAGCAGCCGGACTAGCGGGATCTCCTACGAGCAGTACTTC. The encoded protein is CASSRTSGISYEQYF.

The CDR3 region is CASSLRTPQETGELFF. Written as DNA, the CDR3 is TGTGCCAGCAGCTTGAGGACCCCCCAGGAGACCGGGGAGCTGTTTTTT. The V call is TRBV27, the J call TRBJ2-2; no definite D call. There are 16 residues in the CDR3. The germline gives CDR1 MNHEY, CDR2 SMNVEV (reference sequence). V was cut by 6 bases and J by 5 bases, with 19 bases left in between.

The chain joins TRBV5-5 to TRBJ1-2; possible D gene TRBD1, 6 bases. The V gene's germline CDR1 is SGHKS and CDR2 YYEKEE (reference sequence). V was shortened by 3 bases and J by 5 bases, with 20 bases between the two germline ends. The CDR3 contains 16 residues. In DNA form, the CDR3 reads TGTGCCAGCAGCTGGGGGGGCGGAAAAACCCAGTATGGCTACACCTTC. Translating gives CASSWGGGKTQYGYTF.

The genes are TRBV5-1 and TRBJ2-6; TRBD1 agrees at 8 bases. Germline V lookup: CDR1 SGHRS, CDR2 YFSETQ. With V trimmed by 6 bases and J by 1 base, 12 bases remained unmatched. The CDR3 covers 18 residues. The CDR3 nucleotides read TGCGCCAGCACAAGAGGACAGGGTATAAATTCTGGGGCCAACGTCCTGACTTTC. Protein product: CASTRGQGINSGANVLTF.

This chain joins TRBV11-2 and TRBJ2-3, with TRBD2 as a possible D gene (6 bases). Germline CDR1 and CDR2: SGHAT and FQNNGV. There are 16 residues in the CDR3. V lost 5 bases and J 0 bases, leaving 15 bases between the germline ends. The CDR3 protein is CASSPAERASTDTQYF. The CDR3 DNA sequence: TGTGCCAGCAGCCCCGCCGAGCGGGCCAGCACAGATACGCAGTATTTT.

The CDR3 spells CSGTFSGSVPREQYF. The CDR3, as DNA: TGCAGCGGGACCTTTAGCGGGAGCGTTCCTCGAGAGCAGTACTTC. The rearrangement joins TRBV29-1 to TRBJ2-7; 9 bases are a match to TRBD2. The CDR3 extends over 15 amino acids. The junction had 17 bases not matched to a gene; V was cut back by 7 bases and J by 7 bases. CDR1 and CDR2 from the germline V gene are SQVTM and ANQGSEA.

This clone was detected once. CDR3 sequence (DNA): TGTGCCAGCTCCAGGACTAGCGCCGACACAGATACGCAGTATTTT. Its translation is CASSRTSADTDTQYF. The genes are TRBV7-3 and TRBJ2-3, with 9 nucleotides matching TRBD2. V dropped 8 bases and J dropped 2; count of bases not matched to a gene: 8. This CDR3 spans 15 amino acids. Germline V gene data show CDR1 as SGHTA and CDR2 as FQGTGA.

The chain carries TRBV6-5 and TRBJ1-2, with no clear D. V was pared by 2 bases and J by 4 bases, with 11 bases between. The CDR3 spans 14 residues. Germline lookup yields CDR1 MNHEY and CDR2 SVGAGI. The CDR3 spells CASSYRDRGYGYTF. The DNA for the CDR3 is TGTGCCAGCAGTTACAGGGATAGAGGCTATGGCTACACCTTC.

This rearrangement joins TRBV3-1 (or the pseudogene TRBV3-2) to TRBJ2-7, with D possibly TRBD2 on 5 matching bases. Germline V lookup: CDR1 LGHDT, CDR2 YNNKEL (reference sequence). The CDR3 is 14 residues long. Trimming removed 1 base at V and 2 bases at J, with 9 bases between. This CDR3 is CASSQADGTYEQYF. The CDR3 DNA sequence: TGTGCCAGCAGCCAAGCGGACGGGACCTACGAGCAGTACTTC.

The rearrangement uses TRBV7-9 and TRBJ1-1; TRBD1 is a possible D gene (6 bases). Germline-derived CDR1 and CDR2 are SEHNR and FQNEAQ (reference sequence). V was cut by 5 bases and J by 6 bases, with 19 bases left in between. The CDR3 runs to 15 residues. CDR3 protein: CASSHPSRGRAEAFF. In DNA, the CDR3 is TGTGCCAGCAGCCATCCTTCCAGGGGCAGAGCTGAAGCTTTCTTT. Variable domain in full (rest from reference TRBV7-9 and TRBJ1-1): DTGVSQNPRHKITKRGQNVTFRCDPISEHNRLYWYRQTLGQGPEFLTYFQNEAQLEKSRLLSDRFSAERPKGSFSTLEIQRTEQGDSAMYLCASSHPSRGRAEAFFGQGTRLTVV.

The V and J genes are TRBV5-4 and TRBJ2-1; 12 nucleotides match TRBD2. Germline V CDR1 and CDR2: SGHNT, YYREEE (reference sequence). This CDR3 is 15 amino acids long. After removal of 8 bases from V and 7 bases from J, the junction contained 10 bases not matched to a gene. The CDR3 sequence: CASSTGLAGANEQFF. The CDR3 nucleotides are TGTGCCAGTTCGACGGGACTAGCGGGCGCTAATGAGCAGTTCTTC.

This chain links TRBV10-3 with TRBJ1-4; TRBD1 is a possible D gene (6 bases). The CDR3 covers 15 residues. Germline CDR1 ENHRY, CDR2 SYGVKD. V was shortened by 6 bases and J by 4 bases, with 15 bases between the two germline ends. The CDR3 reads CAIRTDGGGNEKLFF. The CDR3 nucleotides read TGTGCCATCAGGACGGACGGAGGGGGTAATGAAAAACTGTTTTTT.

The V gene is TRBV5-6, the J gene TRBJ1-2, with TRBD1 matching 9 bases. V lost 0 bases, J lost 0 bases, and 3 bases stayed unmatched. The CDR3 sequence is 16 residues long. Germline CDR1 reads SGHDT; CDR2 reads YYEEEE. This chain's CDR3 is CASSLVGTGSNYGYTF. In DNA form, the CDR3 reads TGTGCCAGCAGCTTGGTTGGGACAGGGTCTAACTATGGCTACACCTTC. Variable domain in full (rest from reference TRBV5-6 and TRBJ1-2): DAGVTQSPTHLIKTRGQQVTLRCSPKSGHDTVSWYQQALGQGPQFIFQYYEEEERQRGNFPDRFSGHQFPNYSSELNVNALLLGDSALYLCASSLVGTGSNYGYTFGSGTRLTVV.

The CDR3 nucleotides read TGTGCCAGCAGTTCCACAGGGGGCTTCAACTATGGCTACACCTTC. This gives the protein CASSSTGGFNYGYTF. The rearrangement links TRBV28 to TRBJ1-2; TRBD1 aligns across 9 bases. Per germline, CDR1 MDHEN and CDR2 SYDVKM. The CDR3 contains 15 residues. V was clipped by 4 bases and J by 2 bases; unmatched bases: 5.

This chain connects TRBV27 to TRBJ1-2; D ambiguous. The CDR3 extends over 18 amino acids. Germline V gives CDR1 MNHEY, CDR2 SMNVEV (reference sequence). V lost 7 bases to trimming and J lost 3 bases, with 27 bases between them. The DNA for the CDR3 is TGTGCCAGCACCCGGGTCCGGGGAAAAAATCTAGTTGACTATGGCTACACCTTC. The encoded protein is CASTRVRGKNLVDYGYTF.

The chain carries TRBV9 and TRBJ2-7; no reliable D call. CDR1 is SGDLS and CDR2 is YYNGEE in the germline V gene. The CDR3 is 13 amino acids. V was pared by 3 bases and J by 7 bases, with 14 bases between. The CDR3 sequence: CASSAGLMVEQYF. The CDR3 DNA is TGTGCCAGCAGCGCTGGTTTGATGGTTGAGCAGTACTTC. Based on the CDR3 plus reference TRBV9 and TRBJ2-7, the full variable domain is DSGVTQTPKHLITATGQRVTLRCSPRSGDLSVYWYQQSLDQGLQFLIQYYNGEERAKGNILERFSAQQFPDLHSELNLSSLELGDSALYFCASSAGLMVEQYFGPGTRLTVT.

The chain joins TRBV5-6 to TRBJ1-4; a possible D gene is TRBD1 (6 bases). CDR1 SGHDT and CDR2 YYEEEE come from the germline V gene. Trimming cost V 2 bases and J 5 bases, with 13 bases left between them. CDR3 length equals 15 residues. The CDR3 protein is CASSFVDRPNEKLFF. The DNA for the CDR3 is TGTGCCAGCAGCTTTGTTGACAGGCCCAATGAAAAACTGTTTTTT.